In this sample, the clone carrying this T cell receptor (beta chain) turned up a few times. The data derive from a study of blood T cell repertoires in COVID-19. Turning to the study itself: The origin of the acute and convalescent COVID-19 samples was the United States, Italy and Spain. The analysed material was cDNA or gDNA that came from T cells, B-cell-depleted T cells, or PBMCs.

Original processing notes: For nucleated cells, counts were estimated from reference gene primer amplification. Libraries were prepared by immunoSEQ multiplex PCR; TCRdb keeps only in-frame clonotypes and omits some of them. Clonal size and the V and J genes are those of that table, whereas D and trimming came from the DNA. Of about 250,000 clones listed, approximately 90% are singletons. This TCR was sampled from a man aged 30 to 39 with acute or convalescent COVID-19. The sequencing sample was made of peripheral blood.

The CDR3 sequence is CASSESVTNYGYTF. The CDR3, as DNA: TGTGCCAGCTCTGAGTCCGTTACTAACTATGGCTACACCTTC. The chain employs TRBV6-4 and TRBJ1-2; the D is unclear. Trimming took off 8 bases at V and 0 bases at J, with 13 bases between the two ends. Germline CDR1 reads MRHNA; CDR2 reads SNTAGT. This CDR3 spans 14 amino acids.